The source of this T cell receptor (beta chain) is a study of early T cells in non-severe SARS-CoV-2 infection. On the study more broadly: The sequenced material was bulk RNA from unsorted whole blood, and its chains were unpaired. General observations from the study: VDJdb matching favored anti-spike CD8 responses, missing private and CD4 specificities.

Trimming took off 0 bases at V and 3 bases at J, with 15 bases between the two ends. This CDR3 region has 17 residues. Germline CDR1 reads DFQATT; CDR2 reads SNEGSKA (reference sequence). In its sample, this clonotype was seen many times. The antigen is undetermined. Unique molecular identifiers were attached to individual cDNA molecules. MiXCR was run by TCRdb on the 5' RACE reads, yielding one entry per CDR3 protein. The sample comprises 55,000 to 75,000 distinct CDR3 sequences, more than 7.5% of which are singletons, and about 3.3% rests with the top ten. This rearrangement joins TRBV20-1 to TRBJ1-6; D remains unclear. Sequencing used whole blood. The clonotype was recovered from an adult who was a healthcare worker with PCR-confirmed SARS-CoV-2 infection or an uninfected control (not recorded which). CDR3: CSARDLREGNYNSPLHF. Written as DNA, the CDR3 is TGCAGTGCTAGAGATTTGAGGGAGGGAAACTATAATTCACCCCTCCACTTT.